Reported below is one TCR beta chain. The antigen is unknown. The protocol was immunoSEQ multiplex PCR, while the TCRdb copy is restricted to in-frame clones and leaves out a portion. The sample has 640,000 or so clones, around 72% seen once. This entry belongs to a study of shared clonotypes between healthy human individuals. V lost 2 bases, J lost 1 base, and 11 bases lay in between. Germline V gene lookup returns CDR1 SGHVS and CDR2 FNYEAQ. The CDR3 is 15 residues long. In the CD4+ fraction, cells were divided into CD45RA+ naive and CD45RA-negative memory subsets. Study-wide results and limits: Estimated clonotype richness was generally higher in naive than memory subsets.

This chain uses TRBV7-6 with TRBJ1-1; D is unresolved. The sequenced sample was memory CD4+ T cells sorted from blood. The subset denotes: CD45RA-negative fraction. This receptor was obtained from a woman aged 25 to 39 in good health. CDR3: CASSLFGRENTEAFF. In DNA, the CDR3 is TGTGCCAGCAGCTTATTTGGTAGAGAGAACACTGAAGCTTTCTTT.